Shown below are 8 T cell receptor beta chains from a single sample sequenced in a study of blood T cell repertoires in COVID-19. Sequenced by immunoSEQ multiplex PCR; TCRdb stores in-frame clones only, minus some. The table records 250,000 to 300,000 clones, approximately 85% of them present only once. The material sequenced was PBMCs or T cells enriched from blood (not recorded which). Every receptor here comes from a woman aged 25 to 39 who had recovered from COVID-19.

The chain combines TRBV2 with TRBJ1-2, with 9 bases fitting TRBD1. The CDR3 loop spans 14 amino acids. The J segment lost 3 bases and the V segment lost 10 bases, leaving 9 bases of the junction unmatched. CDR1 is SNHLY and CDR2 is FYNNEI in the germline V gene. The CDR3 protein is CANPSGDRDYGYTF. The CDR3 region has the DNA TGTGCCAACCCGAGTGGGGACAGGGACTATGGCTACACCTTC.

The chain carries TRBV11-3 and TRBJ2-1; TRBD1 might be the D (6 bases). In germline, CDR1 is SGHNT, CDR2 YENEEA. The ends were cut back, 2 bases at V and 6 bases at J, with 11 bases in the middle. The CDR3 has 14 amino acids. This CDR3 reads CASSLWGRGNEQFF. The DNA for the CDR3 is TGTGCCAGCAGCTTATGGGGCAGGGGCAATGAGCAGTTCTTC.

Concerning this clone itself: Other DNA sequences in this specimen translate into the identical CDR3. The gene calls are TRBV18 and TRBJ1-2; possibly TRBD1 for D (5 bases). CDR1 and CDR2 (germline): KGHSH, LQKENI. V was pared by 2 bases and J by 0 bases, with 7 bases between. CDR3 size: 14 residues. This chain's CDR3 is CASSPLGANYGYTF. The CDR3 coding sequence is TGTGCCAGCTCACCATTAGGGGCTAACTATGGCTACACCTTC.

This chain connects TRBV9 to TRBJ1-4; TRBD1 matches 9 bases. The germline CDR1 and CDR2 sequences are SGDLS and YYNGEE. V was pared by 0 bases and J by 4 bases, with 1 base of the junction left unmatched. CDR3 size: 15 residues. DNA for the CDR3: TGTGCCAGCAGCGTAGAGGGACAGGGTAATGAAAAACTGTTTTTT. Translated: CASSVEGQGNEKLFF. Combining the CDR3 with reference TRBV9 and TRBJ1-4 gives the whole variable domain DSGVTQTPKHLITATGQRVTLRCSPRSGDLSVYWYQQSLDQGLQFLIQYYNGEERAKGNILERFSAQQFPDLHSELNLSSLELGDSALYFCASSVEGQGNEKLFFGSGTQLSVL.

CDR3 coding DNA: TGTGCCAGCAGCCCAGTGGTGGGAGCGGGAGGTGGCGAGCAGTACTTC. It encodes CASSPVVGAGGGEQYF. The V and J genes are TRBV14 and TRBJ2-7; 9 bases agree with TRBD2. CDR3 length: 16 amino acids. Germline CDR1 and CDR2: SGHDN and FVKESK. The V and J ends lost 4 bases and 6 bases, in that order; junction bases with no gene match: 13.

Only a few counts were recorded for this clone. V usage is TRBV19 and J usage is TRBJ1-5; D possibly corresponds to TRBD1 (5 bases). Looked up from germline, CDR1 is LNHDA and CDR2 is SQIVND (reference sequence). The CDR3 is 15 amino acids. Trimming removed 5 bases from V and 4 bases from J, with 15 bases in between. In DNA, the CDR3 is TGTGCCAGTAGTGCCAACCCGGGGGGGAATCAGCCCCAGCATTTT. Protein sequence: CASSANPGGNQPQHF.

The CDR3 protein is CASSRTSGGARNTGELFF. The CDR3 DNA follows: TGTGCCAGCAGTAGGACTAGCGGGGGGGCTCGTAACACCGGGGAGCTGTTTTTT. The chain uses TRBV28 and TRBJ2-2; 15 bases are a match to TRBD2. In germline, CDR1 is MDHEN, CDR2 SYDVKM. Losses at the gene ends were 5 bases for V and 2 bases for J; bases not matched to a gene: 6. This CDR3 is 18 amino acids long.

This chain joins TRBV2 and TRBJ1-5; TRBD1 agrees at 7 bases. The CDR3 is 16 residues long. Germline V gene lookup returns CDR1 SNHLY and CDR2 FYNNEI. The junction had 12 bases not matched to a gene; V was cut back by 6 bases and J by 4 bases. The CDR3 is CASSDPRDRANQPQHF. DNA for the CDR3: TGTGCCAGCAGCGACCCCCGGGACAGAGCTAATCAGCCCCAGCATTTT.